These 4 T cell receptor beta chains originate from one sample sequenced in a study of human T cells and chemical hapten exposure. This sample's time point: patch test 2, 6 weeks after DPC sensitization. Treatment indicated: therapeutic diphenylcyclopropenone sensitization with weekly scalp DPC. From the RACE reads, TCRdb called clonotypes with MiXCR, one entry per CDR3 protein. The data contain about 350,000 distinct CDR3 sequences, more than 5% of them singletons. The specimen was whole blood, collected in connection with sensitization to the hapten diphenylcyclopropenone (DPC). These receptors came from a woman between 18 and 29 years old with alopecia areata. Some clones in this sample may be carry-over from other donors' samples.

The chain employs TRBV6-5 and TRBJ1-3; no firm D call. This CDR3 region has 12 residues. Trimming shortened V by 5 bases and J by 5 bases, and 7 bases separated the two germline ends. Germline lookup yields CDR1 MNHEY and CDR2 SVGAGI. The CDR3 region has the DNA TGTGCCAGCAGTGACGGTAGAAACACCATATATTTT. It translates to CASSDGRNTIYF.

There are many counts of this clonotype. The chain carries TRBV4-3 and TRBJ1-2, with 7 bases identical to TRBD1. Germline V gene data show CDR1 as LGHNA and CDR2 as YSLEER. V was clipped by 0 bases and J by 3 bases; unmatched bases: 4. The CDR3 has 15 amino acids. CDR3 region: CASSQDRQGDYGYTF. The DNA of the CDR3 is TGCGCCAGCAGCCAAGATAGGCAGGGGGACTATGGCTACACCTTC.

This clonotype was counted at least ten times. The rearrangement joins TRBV20-1 to TRBJ1-1, with D possibly TRBD1 on 6 matching bases. The V gene lost 6 bases and the J gene lost 4 bases, with 18 bases spanning the gap. This CDR3 contains 14 residues. Per the germline V gene, CDR1 is DFQATT and CDR2 is SNEGSKA (reference sequence). The CDR3 protein is CSAMLLQGSTEAFF. For the CDR3, the DNA is TGCAGTGCCATGCTCCTTCAGGGGAGCACTGAAGCTTTCTTT.

This clonotype has at least ten counts. V gene TRBV12-3 or TRBV12-4 combines with J gene TRBJ1-4, with D perhaps matching TRBD1 (6 bases). Trimming shortened V by 4 bases and J by 7 bases, and 13 bases separated the two germline ends. This CDR3 is 14 amino acids long. The CDR3 here is CASSSEQGSEKLFF. The CDR3 nucleotides read TGTGCCAGCAGTTCAGAACAGGGCAGTGAAAAACTGTTTTTT.